This T cell receptor beta chain appears in the sequencing data of a study of T cells in Graves' hyperthyroidism and ophthalmopathy. Study-wide results and limits: The majority of expanded thyroid clonotypes above 0.001 also appeared in blood.

The source material, RNA transcripts, was used to amplify TCR beta CDR3 regions. Using the HTBI primer set, a first-round RT-PCR was run on the TCR CDR3. TCRdb processed the multiplex PCR reads anew with MiXCR; each CDR3 protein has one entry. Among 250,000 to 300,000 distinct CDR3 sequences listed, approximately 15% were seen once. This clonotype has more than one count but fewer than ten. What it binds is not known. The CDR3 covers 11 residues. Germline lookup yields CDR1 SNHLY and CDR2 FYNNEI. Trimming shortened V by 10 bases and J by 6 bases, and 7 bases separated the two germline ends. The TCR comes from a woman in her 40s with Graves' hyperthyroidism. The sequenced material came from blood. The V and J genes are TRBV2 and TRBJ1-6; D unresolved. The CDR3 DNA reads as TGTGCCATCTCGGGTAATTCACCCCTCCACTTT. Its protein is CAISGNSPLHF.